These 25 T cell receptor beta chains were all obtained from the same sample, sequenced in a study of T cells in Graves' hyperthyroidism and ophthalmopathy. Regions amplified from RNA transcripts were the TCR beta CDR3 regions. HTBI primers were the set used in a first-round RT-PCR of the TCR CDR3. In TCRdb, the multiplex PCR reads were re-called with MiXCR into one record per CDR3 protein. The table shows over 350,000 distinct CDR3 sequences, with less than 20% occurring only once. The material sequenced was blood. The receptors stem from a man aged 18 to 30 with Graves' ophthalmopathy.

V usage is TRBV6-6 and J usage is TRBJ2-1; 9 nucleotides match TRBD2. This CDR3 comprises 16 residues. With V trimmed by 0 bases and J by 7 bases, 7 bases remained unmatched. The germline V gene has CDR1 MNHNY and CDR2 SVGAGI (reference sequence). In DNA form, the CDR3 reads TGTGCCAGCAGTTACTCCTTGCGGGGGGGCTCTAATGAGCAGTTCTTC. This codes for CASSYSLRGGSNEQFF.

The chain employs TRBV14 and TRBJ1-4, with 7 bases identical to TRBD1. CDR3 size: 14 residues. Trimming cost V 4 bases and J 7 bases; bases outside gene matches: 6. CDR1 and CDR2 (germline): SGHDN, FVKESK. The CDR3 region is CASSPLTGTEKLFF. CDR3 nucleotide sequence: TGTGCCAGCAGCCCCCTGACAGGGACTGAAAAACTGTTTTTT.

This clonotype was counted at least ten times. CDR3 nucleotide sequence: TGTGCCAGCAGCTTGGGACAGGGCGGCTACACCTTC. Translation gives CASSLGQGGYTF. V gene TRBV7-9 combines with J gene TRBJ1-2; TRBD1 matches at 9 bases. Germline values: CDR1 SEHNR, CDR2 FQNEAQ (reference sequence). Trimming removed 3 bases from V and 8 bases from J; junction bases left unmatched: 1. This CDR3 has 12 residues. Filled out from reference TRBV7-9 and TRBJ1-2, the complete variable domain reads DTGVSQNPRHKITKRGQNVTFRCDPISEHNRLYWYRQTLGQGPEFLTYFQNEAQLEKSRLLSDRFSAERPKGSFSTLEIQRTEQGDSAMYLCASSLGQGGYTFGSGTRLTVV.

This clonotype was seen many times. CDR3 region: CASSLAGATYNEQFF. The CDR3 DNA reads as TGCGCCAGCAGCTTAGCGGGGGCTACCTACAATGAGCAGTTCTTC. This chain uses TRBV5-1 with TRBJ2-1, with 8 bases lining up with TRBD2. This CDR3 has 15 amino acids. V dropped 2 bases and J dropped 2; count of bases not matched to a gene: 3. Germline values: CDR1 SGHRS, CDR2 YFSETQ.

This clonotype has a handful of counts. The chain carries TRBV6-6 and TRBJ1-1; 10 bases are a match to TRBD1. Germline trimming cut 0 bases from V and 10 bases from J; bases unmatched to any gene: 8. The CDR3 covers 15 residues. CDR1 is MNHNY and CDR2 is SVGAGI in the germline V gene (reference sequence). The CDR3 DNA reads as TGTGCCAGCAGTTACTCAACGGGACAGGGGTGGGGAGCTTTCTTT. Protein: CASSYSTGQGWGAFF.

The gene calls are TRBV7-9 and TRBJ1-2, with D possibly matching TRBD1 (5 bases). V was shortened by 1 base and J by 4 bases, with 10 bases between the two germline ends. CDR1 and CDR2 from the germline V gene are SEHNR and FQNEAQ (reference sequence). This CDR3 contains 14 residues. This CDR3 reads CASSLVRDPYGYTF. In DNA form, the CDR3 reads TGTGCCAGCAGCTTAGTAAGGGACCCCTATGGCTACACCTTC.

This clonotype has a count of ten or more. The V and J genes are TRBV6-1 and TRBJ1-2; D gene ambiguous. The CDR3 extends over 16 amino acids. Germline values: CDR1 MNHNS, CDR2 SASEGT. V lost 6 bases and J lost 7, with 24 bases in between. DNA for the CDR3: TGTGCCAGCAGGGCCTTGGTGGGCTTCCCCCGGCGTGGCTACACCTTC. Translating gives CASRALVGFPRRGYTF.

Turning to this clonotype: Being one base from a much bigger clone, this may be a read error. V usage is TRBV7-9 and J usage is TRBJ1-1; 8 bases map to TRBD1. From germline, CDR1 is SEHNR and CDR2 FQNEAQ (reference sequence). The trim removed 1 base at V and 5 bases at J, leaving 6 bases unmatched. The CDR3 consists of 15 residues. The CDR3 is CASSLGTGIGTEAFF. The CDR3, as DNA: TGTGCCAGCAGCTTAGGGACAGGGATAGGAACTGAAGCTTTCTTT.

This clonotype showed up just once. One end of the junction varies from germline; a read error may be responsible. The CDR3 sequence: CASSPTGVVSGNTIHF. The CDR3 DNA is TGTGCCAGCAGCCCGACAGGGGTCGTCTCTGGAAACACCATACATTTT. V is TRBV13 and J is TRBJ1-3, with 8 bases lining up with TRBD1. The CDR3 extends over 16 amino acids. Germline loops: CDR1 PRHDT, CDR2 FYEKMQ (reference sequence). Supplemented by reference TRBV13 and TRBJ1-3, the full variable domain reads AAGVIQSPRHLIKEKRETATLKCYPIPRHDTVYWYQQGPGQDPQFLISFYEKMQSDKGSIPDRFSAQQFSDYHSELNMSSLELGDSALYFCASSPTGVVSGNTIHFGEGSWLTVV.

This clonotype was detected ten times or more. This chain joins TRBV5-6 and TRBJ1-1, with D hard to call. Germline V gene sequence: CDR1 SGHDT, CDR2 YYEEEE. The V and J ends lost 0 bases and 6 bases respectively, with 12 bases between them. This CDR3 is built from 14 residues. CDR3 coding DNA: TGTGCCAGCAGCTTGGCCCCGACTTGGTCTGAAGCTTTCTTT. Its translation is CASSLAPTWSEAFF.

In its sample, this clonotype was seen a few times. The CDR3 bases are TGTGCCAGCAGCTTAGCGCTACGGGGGACTGAAGCTTTCTTT. It is translated as CASSLALRGTEAFF. This chain links TRBV7-8 with TRBJ1-1; a weak D match, TRBD1 (5 bases). Germline V CDR1 and CDR2: SGHVS, FQNEAQ. Trimming removed 0 bases from V and 5 bases from J, with 10 bases in between. The CDR3 length is 14 residues.

This clonotype was seen at least ten times. The rearrangement joins TRBV24-1 to TRBJ2-2; the D is unclear. Germline loops: CDR1 KGHDR, CDR2 SFDVKD. V was pared by 4 bases and J by 6 bases, with 11 bases between. The CDR3 spans 14 residues. CDR3 region: CATSETTRSGELFF. CDR3 DNA: TGTGCCACCAGTGAAACGACAAGGTCCGGGGAGCTGTTTTTT.

This clonotype was detected only a few times. In DNA form, the CDR3 reads TGTGCCATCAAAGGGACAGCCACTTTGGACGAGCAGTACTTC. As protein: CAIKGTATLDEQYF. The chain uses TRBV10-3 and TRBJ2-7; 7 nucleotides line up with TRBD1. Germline V gene sequence: CDR1 ENHRY, CDR2 SYGVKD. This CDR3 has 14 residues. With V trimmed by 7 bases and J by 5 bases, 11 bases remained unmatched.

The chain is built from TRBV5-5 and TRBJ2-2, with no clear D. CDR1 and CDR2 from the germline V gene are SGHKS and YYEKEE (reference sequence). This CDR3 region has 15 residues. Between the trimmed V and J ends, which lost 2 bases and 0 bases, there was a span of 8 bases. The CDR3 coding sequence is TGTGCCAGCAGCTTTACACTGTCGAACACCGGGGAGCTGTTTTTT. Translating gives CASSFTLSNTGELFF.

The chain combines TRBV10-3 with TRBJ2-7, with a tentative D call TRBD2 (7 bases). Germline V gene sequence: CDR1 ENHRY, CDR2 SYGVKD. The ends were cut back, 0 bases at V and 0 bases at J, with 15 bases in the middle. The CDR3 contains 17 residues. The CDR3, as DNA: TGTGCCATCAGTGAGTCGACAAGGGGGGGGATCTCCTACGAGCAGTACTTC. Translation gives CAISESTRGGISYEQYF.

The chain links TRBV7-6 to TRBJ2-5; no reliable D call. CDR3 length equals 11 residues. In germline, CDR1 is SGHVS, CDR2 FNYEAQ. The V gene lost 4 bases and the J gene lost 6 bases, with 6 bases spanning the gap. The CDR3 nucleotides read TGTGCCAGCAGCTCTGAACAGACCCAGTACTTC. It codes for CASSSEQTQYF. The full variable domain, with the rest looked up from reference TRBV7-6 and TRBJ2-5, is GAGVSQSPRYKVTKRGQDVALRCDPISGHVSLYWYRQALGQGPEFLTYFNYEAQQDKSGLPNDRFSAERPEGSISTLTIQRTEQRDSAMYRCASSSEQTQYFGPGTRLLVL.

At least ten counts were recorded for this clonotype. The chain is built from TRBV7-2 and TRBJ2-3, with TRBD2 as a possible D gene (5 bases). This CDR3 contains 14 residues. The germline V gene has CDR1 SGHTA and CDR2 FQGNSA. V lost 3 bases to trimming and J lost 0 bases, with 7 bases between them. The CDR3 loop is CASSFLASTDTQYF. CDR3 bases: TGTGCCAGCAGCTTTCTAGCTAGCACAGATACGCAGTATTTT.

J is TRBJ1-2 and V is TRBV28; D is undetermined. Trimming left V 8 bases short and J 4 bases short, with 11 bases between. CDR1 and CDR2 from the germline V gene are MDHEN and SYDVKM. This CDR3 has 12 amino acids. The CDR3 nucleotides read TGTGCCAGCGACAAGGGCAGCTATGGCTACACCTTC. This gives the protein CASDKGSYGYTF.

The chain couples TRBV11-2 to TRBJ2-5; 7 bases fit TRBD1. The trim removed 0 bases at V and 1 base at J, leaving 5 bases unmatched. The length of the CDR3 is 16 residues. The germline gives CDR1 SGHAT, CDR2 FQNNGV. CDR3 region: CASSLDKQGSQETQYF. The CDR3 DNA reads TGTGCCAGCAGCTTAGACAAACAGGGGAGCCAAGAGACCCAGTACTTC. Drawing the rest from reference TRBV11-2 and TRBJ2-5, the complete variable domain is EAGVAQSPRYKIIEKRQSVAFWCNPISGHATLYWYQQILGQGPKLLIQFQNNGVVDDSQLPKDRFSAERLKGVDSTLKIQPAKLEDSAVYLCASSLDKQGSQETQYFGPGTRLLVL.

This clonotype was seen more than once but under ten times. The chain employs TRBV12-3 or TRBV12-4 and TRBJ2-1, with TRBD2 as a possible D gene (6 bases). The CDR3 consists of 16 residues. Between the trimmed V and J ends, which lost 3 bases and 10 bases, there was a span of 22 bases. CDR3 amino acids: CASSFRREPPVGEQFF. The CDR3 coding sequence is TGTGCCAGCAGTTTTAGGAGGGAACCCCCCGTTGGAGAGCAGTTCTTC.

In this sample, this clonotype turned up a few times. This chain links TRBV20-1 with TRBJ1-4; D not certain. Germline V gene lookup returns CDR1 DFQATT and CDR2 SNEGSKA (reference sequence). Trimming took 0 bases from V and 4 from J, leaving 12 bases between them. The CDR3 contains 15 residues. CDR3 sequence (DNA): TGCAGTGCTAGAGATCCCGCCCGTAATAATGAAAAACTGTTTTTT. It specifies CSARDPARNNEKLFF.

As DNA, the CDR3 is TGTGCCAGCAGCCAAGGACAGGGCTCTGGCTACACCTTC. This translates into CASSQGQGSGYTF. The chain links TRBV7-2 to TRBJ1-2; 8 bases line up with TRBD1. Trimming removed 5 bases from V and 7 bases from J; junction bases left unmatched: 6. From germline, CDR1 is SGHTA and CDR2 FQGNSA. This CDR3 is 13 amino acids long.

Comment on this clonotype: This sequence may be a read error, since a much larger clone differs from it by one base. The chain carries TRBV11-2 and TRBJ1-2, with unresolved D. Germline V lookup: CDR1 SGHAT, CDR2 FQNNGV. Trimming took 7 bases from V and 3 from J, leaving 15 bases between them. The CDR3 is made up of 14 amino acids. The CDR3 is CASNPPVGYYGYTF. The DNA for the CDR3 is TGTGCCAGCAACCCCCCAGTAGGGTACTATGGCTACACCTTC.

This clonotype was detected only a few times. V is TRBV7-9 and J is TRBJ1-5; tentatively, D is TRBD1 (6 bases). The CDR3 length is 15 residues. The V end lost 0 bases, the J end lost 8 bases, and 14 bases lay between the germline ends. Germline-derived CDR1 and CDR2 are SEHNR and FQNEAQ (reference sequence). This CDR3 reads CASSLARTAGEPQHF. Here the CDR3 DNA reads TGTGCCAGCAGCTTAGCCCGGACAGCGGGAGAGCCCCAGCATTTT.

V and J are TRBV15 and TRBJ2-1, with D unresolved. The CDR3 contains 16 residues. CDR1 and CDR2 (germline): LNHNV, YYDKDF (reference sequence). V was pared by 5 bases and J by 2 bases, with 16 bases between. CDR3 DNA sequence: TGTGCCACCAGCCCCCGAAGGCAGGCGGCCTACAATGAGCAGTTCTTC. Translated, it gives CATSPRRQAAYNEQFF. The full variable domain, with the rest looked up from reference TRBV15 and TRBJ2-1, is DAMVIQNPRYQVTQFGKPVTLSCSQTLNHNVMYWYQQKSSQAPKLLFHYYDKDFNNEADTPDNFQSRRPNTSFCFLDIRSPGLGDTAMYLCATSPRRQAAYNEQFFGPGTRLTVL.